These 30 T cell receptor beta chains originate from one sample sequenced in a study of blood T cell repertoires in COVID-19. Produced via immunoSEQ multiplex PCR; TCRdb's table is partial and in-frame only. The sample shows 200,000 to 300,000 clones, approximately 86% of them seen only once. The sequenced material came from peripheral blood. The source of these receptors is a man aged 35 to 55 who had recovered from COVID-19.

The rearrangement links TRBV19 to TRBJ2-1; 7 bases align to TRBD2. This CDR3 spans 15 amino acids. The V segment lost 7 bases and the J segment 6 bases; nucleotides outside the gene matches: 12. Germline CDR1 reads LNHDA; CDR2 reads SQIVND (reference sequence). The CDR3 DNA follows: TGTGCCAGTATTAAGTCCCCTAGCGGATTCAATGAGCAGTTCTTC. As protein: CASIKSPSGFNEQFF. Drawing the rest from reference TRBV19 and TRBJ2-1, the complete variable domain is DGGITQSPKYLFRKEGQNVTLSCEQNLNHDAMYWYRQDPGQGLRLIYYSQIVNDFQKGDIAEGYSVSREKKESFPLTVTSAQKNPTAFYLCASIKSPSGFNEQFFGPGTRLTVL.

The rearrangement uses TRBV6-2 or TRBV6-3 and TRBJ2-7; TRBD2 aligns across 10 bases. CDR1 and CDR2 from the germline V gene are MNHEY and SVGEGT. Trimming at V came to 5 bases and at J to 3 bases, leaving 4 bases not matched to a gene. CDR3 length equals 14 residues. For the CDR3, the DNA is TGTGCCAGCAGTGTAGCGGGGGGCTACTACGAGCAGTACTTC. Amino acids: CASSVAGGYYEQYF.

This clone was detected only once. The gene calls are TRBV7-8 and TRBJ2-1, with TRBD2 identical over 12 bases. Germline V gene data show CDR1 as SGHVS and CDR2 as FQNEAQ. The V gene end was trimmed by 2 bases and the J gene end by 9 bases; junction bases not matched to a gene: 17. The length of the CDR3 is 19 residues. Here the CDR3 reads CASSLPGLAGNPPRGEQFF. CDR3 in DNA: TGTGCCAGCAGCTTACCCGGACTAGCGGGAAACCCGCCCAGGGGTGAGCAGTTCTTC.

The J gene is TRBJ2-3, the V gene TRBV6-2 or TRBV6-3, with 11 bases matching TRBD2. The V segment lost 1 base and the J segment 10 bases; nucleotides outside the gene matches: 7. This CDR3 has 15 residues. From germline, CDR1 is MNHEY and CDR2 SVGEGT. The CDR3 region has the DNA TGTGCCAGCAGTTACTATAGCGGGGGGGCCTCTGCGCAGTATTTT. It specifies CASSYYSGGASAQYF.

The rearrangement links TRBV27 to TRBJ1-5; D ambiguous. V was clipped by 5 bases and J by 1 base, with 9 bases between them. Germline loops: CDR1 MNHEY, CDR2 SMNVEV (reference sequence). The length of the CDR3 is 14 residues. The CDR3 loop is CASSREESNQPQHF. The CDR3 DNA reads as TGTGCCAGCAGTAGGGAGGAGAGCAATCAGCCCCAGCATTTT.

The chain employs TRBV18 and TRBJ2-7, with TRBD1 as a possible D gene (6 bases). There are 13 residues in the CDR3. Germline V gives CDR1 KGHSH, CDR2 LQKENI. V was trimmed by 6 bases and J by 5 bases, leaving 14 bases between them. The DNA for the CDR3 is TGTGCCAGCTCGCAAACGGCAGGGGACGAGCAGTACTTC. It translates to CASSQTAGDEQYF.

V is TRBV7-2 and J is TRBJ1-6; TRBD1 might be the D (5 bases). The CDR3 has 17 residues. Germline CDR1 SGHTA, CDR2 FQGNSA. V was clipped by 1 base and J by 10 bases, with 20 bases between them. CDR3 sequence: CASSLVGERGRRSPLHF. The DNA for the CDR3 is TGTGCCAGCAGCTTAGTAGGGGAGAGAGGGAGGAGATCACCCCTCCACTTT.

There are a few counts of this clone. The chain joins TRBV7-9 to TRBJ1-1; 12 nucleotides agree with TRBD1. V was pared by 6 bases and J by 2 bases, with 4 bases of the junction left unmatched. CDR1 and CDR2 from the germline V gene are SEHNR and FQNEAQ (reference sequence). This CDR3 is 15 amino acids long. CDR3 sequence reads: CASRDGTGGNTEAFF. The DNA for the CDR3 is TGTGCCAGCAGGGACGGGACAGGGGGCAACACTGAAGCTTTCTTT.

This chain uses TRBV10-3 with TRBJ1-3, with 8 bases identical to TRBD1. CDR1 ENHRY and CDR2 SYGVKD come from the germline V gene. J gave up 4 bases and V 3 bases, and 8 bases lay outside the gene matches. This CDR3 is built from 16 residues. As DNA, the CDR3 is TGTGCCATCAGTGATCGGACAGGGAGAGGAGGAAACACCATATATTTT. This codes for CAISDRTGRGGNTIYF.

The chain carries TRBV10-3 and TRBJ2-3, with 8 bases aligning to TRBD2. In germline, CDR1 is ENHRY, CDR2 SYGVKD. The CDR3 has 20 amino acids. Trimming at V came to 0 bases and at J to 3 bases, leaving 17 bases not matched to a gene. The CDR3 is CAISESKRIAAKRGTDTQYF. For the CDR3, the DNA is TGTGCCATCAGTGAGTCGAAGCGGATAGCGGCAAAGCGGGGGACAGATACGCAGTATTTT.

This clone turned up a few times. The chain couples TRBV4-3 to TRBJ2-3, with TRBD2 identical over 8 bases. CDR3 length: 16 amino acids. V lost 4 bases and J lost 6; bases outside the gene matches: 12. Looked up from germline, CDR1 is LGHNA and CDR2 is YSLEER. The CDR3 loop reads CASSRFAGLAPDTQYF. The CDR3 nucleotides read TGCGCCAGCAGCCGCTTCGCTGGACTAGCTCCGGATACGCAGTATTTT.

The CDR3 region is CASSGSSGGYNEQFF. CDR3 sequence (DNA): TGTGCCAGCAGTGGGTCCAGCGGGGGATACAATGAGCAGTTCTTC. The J gene is TRBJ2-1, the V gene TRBV25-1; 8 bases are a match to TRBD2. This CDR3 has 15 residues. The junction had 6 bases not matched to a gene; V was cut back by 4 bases and J by 4 bases. Germline loops: CDR1 MGHDK, CDR2 SYGVNS.

This rearrangement joins TRBV5-5 to TRBJ2-2; 9 bases map to TRBD2. Germline V gene lookup returns CDR1 SGHKS and CDR2 YYEKEE (reference sequence). This CDR3 spans 16 amino acids. The J segment lost 4 bases and the V segment lost 0 bases, leaving 4 bases of the junction unmatched. This CDR3 is CASSLVSGRFTGELFF. In nucleotides, the CDR3 is TGTGCCAGCAGCTTGGTCAGCGGGAGGTTCACCGGGGAGCTGTTTTTT. Full variable domain (rest looked up from reference TRBV5-5 and TRBJ2-2): DAGVTQSPTHLIKTRGQQVTLRCSPISGHKSVSWYQQVLGQGPQFIFQYYEKEERGRGNFPDRFSARQFPNYSSELNVNALLLGDSALYLCASSLVSGRFTGELFFGEGSRLTVL.

This chain connects TRBV29-1 to TRBJ1-2; TRBD1 aligns across 8 bases. The germline V gene encodes CDR1 SQVTM and CDR2 ANQGSEA. The CDR3 runs 12 residues. V lost 6 bases and J lost 6; bases outside the gene matches: 6. The CDR3: CSVNGQGHGYTF. In nucleotides, the CDR3 is TGCAGCGTAAATGGACAGGGCCATGGCTACACCTTC.

V is TRBV6-2 or TRBV6-3 and J is TRBJ1-2, with a possible D match to TRBD1 (6 bases). The CDR3 is 15 amino acids. Germline lookup yields CDR1 MNHEY and CDR2 SVGEGT. Trimming took off 2 bases at V and 1 base at J, with 11 bases between the two ends. The CDR3 loop reads CASSYPTGYNYGYTF. CDR3 nucleotide sequence: TGTGCCAGCAGTTACCCGACAGGCTATAACTATGGCTACACCTTC.

The rearrangement uses TRBV6-2 or TRBV6-3 and TRBJ2-6; D is undetermined. The germline V gene encodes CDR1 MNHEY and CDR2 SVGEGT. Trimming shortened V by 6 bases and J by 2 bases, and 14 bases separated the two germline ends. This CDR3 is 16 amino acids long. The CDR3 sequence is CASSSVPLPGANVLTF. CDR3 coding DNA: TGTGCCAGCAGCTCAGTACCCCTCCCTGGGGCCAACGTCCTGACTTTC.

The V call is TRBV13, the J call TRBJ2-6; possible D gene TRBD1, 6 bases. Germline loops: CDR1 PRHDT, CDR2 FYEKMQ (reference sequence). V was shortened by 5 bases and J by 0 bases, with 14 bases between the two germline ends. The CDR3 contains 17 residues. CDR3 sequence reads: CASSDQTGGSGANVLTF. The CDR3 DNA follows: TGTGCCAGCAGCGATCAGACAGGTGGCTCTGGGGCCAACGTCCTGACTTTC.

This clone was counted a few times. The rearrangement links TRBV2 to TRBJ1-1; no reliable D call. Germline-derived CDR1 and CDR2 are SNHLY and FYNNEI. The ends were cut back, 2 bases at V and 8 bases at J, with 15 bases in the middle. This CDR3 comprises 14 residues. CDR3 in DNA: TGTGCCAGCAGTGAAACTCGGGTCGGCTCCGAAGCTTTCTTT. This codes for CASSETRVGSEAFF. Drawing the rest from reference TRBV2 and TRBJ1-1, the complete variable domain is EPEVTQTPSHQVTQMGQEVILRCVPISNHLYFYWYRQILGQKVEFLVSFYNNEISEKSEIFDDQFSVERPDGSNFTLKIRSTKLEDSAMYFCASSETRVGSEAFFGQGTRLTVV.

This clone was seen only once. The chain joins TRBV7-3 to TRBJ2-2; tentative D call: TRBD2 (6 bases). The CDR3 runs to 15 residues. Trimming cost V 3 bases and J 2 bases, with 10 bases left between them. CDR1 is SGHTA and CDR2 is FQGTGA in the germline V gene. Written as DNA, the CDR3 is TGTGCCAGCAGCTTGGTCGGGAGAAACACCGGGGAGCTGTTTTTT. Translating gives CASSLVGRNTGELFF.

The V call is TRBV10-3, the J call TRBJ1-2; 8 bases align to TRBD1. The V gene end was trimmed by 7 bases and the J gene end by 3 bases; junction bases not matched to a gene: 4. Germline CDR1 ENHRY, CDR2 SYGVKD. The CDR3 consists of 13 residues. As DNA, the CDR3 is TGTGCCATCACCCTGGACAGGGACTATGGCTACACCTTC. It is translated as CAITLDRDYGYTF.

The genes are TRBV19 and TRBJ2-7; a possible D gene is TRBD2 (6 bases). Trimming left V 10 bases short and J 4 bases short, with 20 bases between. Germline V gene sequence: CDR1 LNHDA, CDR2 SQIVND (reference sequence). This CDR3 has 14 residues. The DNA of the CDR3 is TGTGCCACCGCCAGGACCGGGAGCGTTTACGAGCAGTACTTC. Residues: CATARTGSVYEQYF.

V usage is TRBV6-2 or TRBV6-3 and J usage is TRBJ2-2; D is possibly TRBD1 (6 bases). Deletions cut 5 bases from V and 5 bases from J, with 21 bases between. CDR1 MNHEY and CDR2 SVGEGT come from the germline V gene. CDR3 length: 17 residues. The CDR3 DNA is TGTGCCAGCAGTCAACAGGGAGTTCTTCCCGGGACCGGGGAGCTGTTTTTT. As protein: CASSQQGVLPGTGELFF.

The chain combines TRBV6-5 with TRBJ1-1, with a weak D call TRBD1 (5 bases). V was clipped by 6 bases and J by 4 bases, with 9 bases between them. The CDR3 has 12 amino acids. The V gene's germline CDR1 is MNHEY and CDR2 SVGAGI. The CDR3 loop reads CASRGGGTEAFF. CDR3 DNA: TGTGCCAGCAGGGGGGGAGGCACTGAAGCTTTCTTT.

In this sample, this clone turned up a few times. This chain uses TRBV18 with TRBJ1-2; D remains ambiguous. Trimming pared 3 bases from V and 0 bases from J, leaving 11 bases between. This CDR3 contains 15 residues. The germline V gene has CDR1 KGHSH and CDR2 LQKENI. This CDR3 is CASSPEAYTNYGYTF. As DNA, the CDR3 is TGTGCCAGCTCACCCGAAGCTTATACTAACTATGGCTACACCTTC.

The chain is built from TRBV13 and TRBJ2-1; no reliable D call. The V end lost 2 bases, the J end lost 9 bases, and 14 bases lay between the germline ends. Germline V gene sequence: CDR1 PRHDT, CDR2 FYEKMQ (reference sequence). This CDR3 is built from 14 residues. The CDR3 DNA reads as TGTGCCAGCAGCTTATTTGTAACTGCCTTTGAGCAGTTCTTC. It is translated as CASSLFVTAFEQFF. The full variable domain, completed using reference TRBV13 and TRBJ2-1, is AAGVIQSPRHLIKEKRETATLKCYPIPRHDTVYWYQQGPGQDPQFLISFYEKMQSDKGSIPDRFSAQQFSDYHSELNMSSLELGDSALYFCASSLFVTAFEQFFGPGTRLTVL.

V and J are TRBV5-5 and TRBJ1-1; TRBD1 matches 11 bases. Germline CDR1 reads SGHKS; CDR2 reads YYEKEE (reference sequence). The junction had 3 bases not matched to a gene; V was cut back by 0 bases and J by 5 bases. The CDR3 length is 15 residues. CDR3 amino acids: CASSLAGTGGTEAFF. Written as DNA, the CDR3 is TGTGCCAGCAGCTTGGCGGGGACAGGGGGGACTGAAGCTTTCTTT. The whole variable domain, filled in from reference TRBV5-5 and TRBJ1-1, reads DAGVTQSPTHLIKTRGQQVTLRCSPISGHKSVSWYQQVLGQGPQFIFQYYEKEERGRGNFPDRFSARQFPNYSSELNVNALLLGDSALYLCASSLAGTGGTEAFFGQGTRLTVV.

This chain connects TRBV5-1 to TRBJ1-1, with D possibly matching TRBD1 (5 bases). Looked up from germline, CDR1 is SGHRS and CDR2 is YFSETQ. This CDR3 region has 14 residues. Trimming removed 2 bases at V and 6 bases at J, with 14 bases between. CDR3 nucleotides: TGCGCCAGCAGCTTTTCAGGGAGGGATCCTGAAGCTTTCTTT. This sequence encodes CASSFSGRDPEAFF. The whole variable domain, remainder taken from reference TRBV5-1 and TRBJ1-1, is KAGVTQTPRYLIKTRGQQVTLSCSPISGHRSVSWYQQTPGQGLQFLFEYFSETQRNKGNFPGRFSGRQFSNSRSEMNVSTLELGDSALYLCASSFSGRDPEAFFGQGTRLTVV.

The sample holds one count of this clone. This chain connects TRBV19 to TRBJ2-6; 8 bases line up with TRBD1. This CDR3 region has 17 residues. The V segment lost 7 bases and the J segment 1 base; nucleotides outside the gene matches: 9. CDR1 and CDR2 (germline): LNHDA, SQIVND (reference sequence). CDR3 loop: CASTSDRVGSGANVLTF. CDR3 coding DNA: TGTGCCAGTACCTCGGACAGGGTTGGGTCTGGGGCCAACGTCCTGACTTTC.

The chain couples TRBV6-6 to TRBJ1-1; 7 bases line up with TRBD1. J lost 0 bases, V lost 3 bases, and 4 bases had no gene match. In germline, CDR1 is MNHNY, CDR2 SVGAGI (reference sequence). CDR3 length: 15 amino acids. The CDR3 DNA reads TGTGCCAGCAGTTATAACACAGGGGTGAACACTGAAGCTTTCTTT. This translates into CASSYNTGVNTEAFF.

The genes are TRBV6-2 or TRBV6-3 and TRBJ2-7, with TRBD2 matching over 10 bases. CDR3 length: 14 amino acids. Trimming cost V 4 bases and J 1 base; bases outside gene matches: 1. CDR1 MNHEY and CDR2 SVGEGT come from the germline V gene. CDR3 protein: CASSWTSGSYEQYF. The CDR3 region has the DNA TGTGCCAGCAGTTGGACTAGCGGATCCTACGAGCAGTACTTC.